This T cell receptor beta chain was sequenced for a study of blood T cell repertoires in COVID-19. Overall study: COVID-19 samples, acute and convalescent, were from the United States, Italy and Spain.

CDR1 SNHLY and CDR2 FYNNEI come from the germline V gene. Germline trimming cut 6 bases from V and 5 bases from J; bases unmatched to any gene: 13. The CDR3 spans 16 residues. Some clones are missing from TCRdb's copy, which holds only in-frame ones; the method was immunoSEQ multiplex PCR. The sample lists about 440,000 clones, roughly 89% seen once, with about 4.3% in the top ten. This chain links TRBV2 with TRBJ1-1; 9 positions match TRBD1. The sequenced sample consisted of peripheral blood. The clonotype comes from a woman aged 30 to 39 with acute or convalescent COVID-19. The CDR3 DNA reads as TGTGCCAGCAGCCCCACCTCCCCGGGACAGGGAACTGAAGCTTTCTTT. This codes for CASSPTSPGQGTEAFF.